The source of this T cell receptor beta chain is a study of T cell repertoires in cytomegalovirus infection. Study overall: From public TCR beta signatures came an indication of both CMV infection and matching HLA type.

TCRdb re-analysed the reads in MiXCR, keeping a single row per CDR3 protein. The repertoire consists of about 920,000 distinct CDR3 sequences, with about 33% occurring once and the leading ten covering around an eighth. Points on this clonotype: Its target is unknown.

The source material was cultured CD8+ T cells from PBMCs, sampled from culture after CMV antigen stimulation. The sequence came from a human donor in good health (CMV status not recorded). Some clones in this sample may be carry-over from other donors' samples.

This CDR3 is CAISESSNSGAYTDTQYF. CDR3 sequence (DNA): TGTGCCATCAGTGAGTCGTCGAACAGCGGGGCCTACACAGATACGCAGTATTTT. The gene calls are TRBV10-3 and TRBJ2-3, with 7 bases matching TRBD2. This CDR3 is built from 18 residues. V lost 0 bases and J lost 2; bases outside the gene matches: 11. Germline CDR1 and CDR2: ENHRY and SYGVKD.